This TCR beta chain was observed in a study of spatial heterogeneity in lung cancer (dated by TCRdb to about 2019). Regarding the study in general: Beta-chain transcripts were consistently detected in greater numbers than alpha-chain transcripts, which likely reflected higher beta-chain transcript abundance. Nonsynonymous mutation counts, determined by whole-exome sequencing of tumor tissue, were related to TCR repertoire features. The study quantitatively compared TCR alpha and beta repertoires across multiple tumor regions, matched nontumor lung and blood in non-small cell lung cancer. At surgery, both alpha and beta chains were TCR-sequenced in more than 200 tumor regions, about 64 matched nontumor lung samples and a few dozen PBMC samples. In the raw uncorrected reads, each unique combination of TCR and UMI appeared more than ten times on average. On the study overall, not on this receptor specifically: Additional single-cell paired TCR alpha and beta sequencing was considered necessary to confirm, at a functional level, the hypothesis that regional TCRs recognize regional mutations. Ubiquitous expanded tumor TCRs were found in blood more often at tumor resection than at routine follow-up.

This clonotype was seen at least ten times. Its specific antigen is unknown. No quality values exist for individual bases; no much larger clone is one base distant. Library method: 5' RACE. Instrument on record: NextSeq 500. To allow correction of PCR and sequencing errors, the TCR library protocol tagged every TCR cDNA molecule with a unique molecular identifier. The original pipeline was this. TCR identification, UMI-based error correction and CDR3 extraction were all carried out with Decombinator tools. Expanded TCRs were defined as those above a frequency of 2 per 1,000, corresponding to the top 1% of the tumor frequency distribution. Renyi diversity was calculated using the R vegan package after each repertoire was subsampled 100 times to 5,000 TCRs. CDR3 similarity networks were built from amino acid triplet string-kernel similarity, with CDR3s being connected when pairwise similarity was above 0.82. Clones were called with MiXCR by TCRdb after fastp trimmed the public reads at Q25, and only in-frame beta chains were retained. Each CDR3 protein appears once, grouped with its most common genes and DNA. TCRdb's processing, not the authors' own work, is the source of the V and J calls. The sample includes just over 75,000 distinct CDR3 sequences, with approximately 8.1% observed a single time. The ten largest account for about 6.8% of the sample.

V is pared back by 6 bases and J by 3 bases, with 21 bases lying between the germline termini. The CDR3 contains 17 residues, cysteine and phenylalanine counted. The only DNA kept is the CDR3, 51 bases in frame from the first base. The time point label here, explained by the study, means: sample taken at primary tumor resection. Donors were 65 to 85 patients with early-stage, untreated non-small cell lung cancer from the lung TRACERx cohort. TCR sequencing used whole RNA extracted from tumor and nontumor lung tissue, or from cryopreserved PBMC samples, without cell sorting. Only patients for whom sufficient RNA was available from at least two tumor regions were selected for TCR sequencing.

Sequences were derived from PBMCs, sampled at surgery. This chain joins TRBV12-3 or TRBV12-4 to TRBJ2-4; matching of 6 bases hints at TRBD2 as the D gene. The TCR comes from a male donor with early-stage non-small cell lung cancer. Read as DNA, the sequence is TGTGCCAGCAGGCCGGGACCCGGGAATAGCGGCAAAAACATTCAGTACTTC. Translation gives CASRPGPGNSGKNIQYF.